The clone carrying this T cell receptor beta chain was observed at least ten times. The target antigen is unknown. This entry belongs to a study of human T cells and chemical hapten exposure. Study-wide points: High-frequency TCRs, those above 1 in 1000, stayed the same after DPC sensitization.

In the library, unique molecular identifiers were attached to individual cDNA molecules. Authors' analysis steps: Across samples, TCR counts had a median of roughly 98,000 and ranged from roughly 23,224 to 700,000. TCRdb reprocessed the 5' RACE reads via MiXCR and lists one record per CDR3 protein. TCRdb's processing, not the authors' own work, is the source of the V and J calls. This sample has 110,000 to 150,000 distinct CDR3 sequences, with 4.1% found just once. Germline V gene sequence: CDR1 KGHDR, CDR2 SFDVKD. The CDR3 has 14 residues. The V end was cut by 1 base, the J end by 3 bases, with 7 bases between. Unfractionated whole blood was the source from which total RNA was extracted.

The V call is TRBV24-1, the J call TRBJ2-3, with no clear D. The sequence was obtained from a female donor in good health. The CDR3 sequence: CATSDLGVTDTQYF. The CDR3 region has the DNA TGTGCCACCAGTGATTTAGGAGTAACAGATACGCAGTATTTT.